The rows below give T cell receptor beta chains drawn from one sample of a study of T cell responses to AZD1222 COVID-19 vaccine. Sequencing used immunoSEQ multiplex PCR; TCRdb keeps in-frame clones, though not all of them. The sample carries over 120,000 clones, 80% to 90% recorded once. The input for sequencing was peripheral blood, taken on day 0 of AZD1222 vaccination. All receptors derive from an adult in good health. CDR3s include the opening cysteine and the closing phenylalanine or tryptophan. The order of the fields is J gene, V gene, clone size, D gene, CDR3 DNA, CDR3 protein. D genes are given only for firm matches. Some rows have no size entry. The others give once, few or many, or a class for an expanded clone.

TRBJ2-5 TRBV10-3 . TRBD2 TGTGCCATCAGTGAACCAACTAGCGGGAGAGGGGAGACCCAGTACTTC CAISEPTSGRGETQYF
TRBJ2-5 TRBV12-3/TRBV12-4 . . TGTGCCAGCGGGGGGTCGGCGGAGACCCAGTACTTC CASGGSAETQYF
TRBJ2-4 TRBV6-5 . TRBD1 TGTGCCAGCACCGCGGACAGGGCTCAAAACATTCAGTACTTC CASTADRAQNIQYF
TRBJ1-2 TRBV5-8 . TRBD1 TGTGCCAGCAGCTGGACAGGGAGCCGCTATGGCTACACCTTC CASSWTGSRYGYTF
TRBJ1-5 TRBV27 . . TGTGCCAGCAGAACGGGGCAGAATCAGCCCCAGCATTTT CASRTGQNQPQHF
TRBJ1-1 TRBV19 few . TGTGCCAGTAGTATTGTATGGACGAACACTGAAGCTTTCTTT CASSIVWTNTEAFF
TRBJ1-2 TRBV6-5 once TRBD1 TGTGCCAGCAGTTCGACGGACAGGGCAGGCTACACCTTC CASSSTDRAGYTF
TRBJ2-5 TRBV3-1/TRBV3-2 . . TGTGCCAGCAGCCAAGATTTGTCCCAGTACTTC CASSQDLSQYF
TRBJ2-5 TRBV7-3 . TRBD2 TGTGCCAGCAGCATGACTAGCGGGATGGGGGAGACCCAGTACTTC CASSMTSGMGETQYF
TRBJ2-7 TRBV6-2/TRBV6-3 few . TGTGCCAGCAGTTCTCTAGCGCAAAGCTCCTACGAGCAGTACTTC CASSSLAQSSYEQYF
TRBJ1-2 TRBV4-1 once TRBD1 TGCGCCAGCAGCCAACCCCTCAGGGACAGCAGATACTATGGCTACACCTTC CASSQPLRDSRYYGYTF
TRBJ1-1 TRBV7-3 . . TGTGCCAGCAGCCCGCACCCACGGGGGGTGAACACTGAAGCTTTCTTT CASSPHPRGVNTEAFF
TRBJ1-1 TRBV28 . . TGTGCCAGCAGTCTCGCAGGCAGGGTGAACACTGAAGCTTTCTTT CASSLAGRVNTEAFF
TRBJ1-1 TRBV2 . TRBD1 TGTGCCAGCAGAACCGACAGGGGGCAGAATGAAGCTTTCTTT CASRTDRGQNEAFF
TRBJ1-1 TRBV5-1 . . TGCGCCAGCAGCTTGAGCAGGTCGGCTGAAGCTTTCTTT CASSLSRSAEAFF
TRBJ1-4 TRBV30 . . TGTGCCTGGAAGTCAGCGGGGAGGGTGACTAATGAAAAACTGTTTTTT CAWKSAGRVTNEKLFF
TRBJ1-2 TRBV4-2 . . TGTGCCAGCAGCCAAGACAAAAACTATGGCTACACCTTC CASSQDKNYGYTF
TRBJ2-7 TRBV5-1 . TRBD1 TGCGCCAGCAGCCTCAGGACAGGGCGGTACGAGCAGTACTTC CASSLRTGRYEQYF
TRBJ1-2 TRBV30 . . TGTGCCTGGAGTTATGGGAATGGCTACACCTTC CAWSYGNGYTF
TRBJ2-1 TRBV10-3 . TRBD2 TGTGCCATCAGTGCGATGACTAGCGGAAGCTCCTACAATGAGCAGTTCTTC CAISAMTSGSSYNEQFF
TRBJ1-2 TRBV15 . TRBD1 TGTGCCACCAGCAGATACAGGGGGTCTAACTATGGCTACACCTTC CATSRYRGSNYGYTF
TRBJ2-2 TRBV9 . . TGTGCCAGCAGCGACTTAGCGTCCCCCCAGAACACCGGGGAGCTGTTTTTT CASSDLASPQNTGELFF
TRBJ1-2 TRBV30 . TRBD1 TGTGCCTGGAGTGGAGGGGGCTTGAACGGCTACACCTTC CAWSGGGLNGYTF
TRBJ2-1 TRBV15 . . TGTGCCACCAGCAGAGATCCCCCAGTGTGGTACAATGAGCAGTTCTTC CATSRDPPVWYNEQFF
TRBJ1-1 TRBV25-1 . . TGTGCCAGCAGTCCTTCAAGGGGACAAGCTTTCTTT CASSPSRGQAFF
TRBJ2-3 TRBV3-1/TRBV3-2 . . TGTGCCAGCAGCCGAACTAGGTGGGATACGCAGTATTTT CASSRTRWDTQYF
TRBJ2-7 TRBV7-9 . . TGTGCCAGCAGCTTAGGGGGGGGCCCCGAGCAGTACTTC CASSLGGGPEQYF
TRBJ1-2 TRBV9 . . TGTGCCAGCAGCGTTACAGGCAATGGCTACACCTTC CASSVTGNGYTF
TRBJ1-4 TRBV4-1 . . TGCGCCAGCAGCCAAGATGAGAAAGGGTCAACTAATGAAAAACTGTTTTTT CASSQDEKGSTNEKLFF
TRBJ1-2 TRBV19 once . TGTGCCAGTAACCTTGGGGGTGGCTACACCTTC CASNLGGGYTF
TRBJ2-5 TRBV15 . . TGTGCCACCACCGATACCTACGACAGTATAATCGAGACCCAGTACTTC CATTDTYDSIIETQYF
TRBJ1-2 TRBV15 . . TGTGCCACCAGCGCAGCGCGGGGGGCCGGATATGGCTACACCTTC CATSAARGAGYGYTF
TRBJ1-2 TRBV5-1 few . TGCGCCAGCAGCTTGGAACAAAACTATGGCTACACCTTC CASSLEQNYGYTF
TRBJ2-5 TRBV7-8 . . TGTGCCAGCAGCCCTACTAGAATTTCGGAGACCCAGTACTTC CASSPTRISETQYF
TRBJ2-2 TRBV2 . . TGTGCCAGCAGTGAAGCGCTTACCGGGTCGAGGGCCGGGGAGCTGTTTTTT CASSEALTGSRAGELFF
TRBJ1-2 TRBV6-5 . TRBD1 TGTGCCAGCAGTTACTCCCGGACAGGGATGGTCTATGGCTACACCTTC CASSYSRTGMVYGYTF